Listed below are T cell receptor beta chains from one sample, sequenced in a study of CD8 T cells in Susac syndrome. TCRdb re-derived calls from the immunoSEQ multiplex PCR reads in MiXCR, one entry per CDR3 protein. This table holds more than 95,000 distinct CDR3 sequences, 90% to 95% found once. Sequencing was done on a sample of CD4+ T cells from PBMCs. These receptors came from a human donor with multiple sclerosis. The CDR3 runs from the conserved cysteine through the conserved F or W. Fields, in order: clone size, J gene, V gene, D gene, CDR3 protein, CDR3 DNA. A D gene is named only where the DNA matches it firmly. Not all rows give a size; the values are once, few, many and, for expanded clones, a class.

abundance: .
j_gene: TRBJ1-1
v_gene: TRBV30
d_gene: .
CDR3aa: CAWSRARSEAFF
CDR3nt: TGTGCCTGGAGCCGGGCTCGATCTGAAGCTTTCTTT

abundance: .
j_gene: TRBJ1-1
v_gene: TRBV29-1
d_gene: TRBD1
CDR3aa: CSVGAEGDSEAFF
CDR3nt: TGCAGCGTTGGAGCCGAGGGGGACAGCGAAGCTTTCTTT

abundance: .
j_gene: TRBJ1-5
v_gene: TRBV12-3/TRBV12-4
d_gene: .
CDR3aa: CASSQGWSQHF
CDR3nt: TGTGCCAGCAGCCAGGGGTGGTCCCAGCATTTT

abundance: .
j_gene: TRBJ2-1
v_gene: TRBV12-3/TRBV12-4
d_gene: TRBD2
CDR3aa: CASSYSGGKTNEQFF
CDR3nt: TGTGCCAGCAGTTATAGCGGGGGGAAAACAAATGAGCAGTTCTTC

abundance: .
j_gene: TRBJ2-3
v_gene: TRBV29-1
d_gene: .
CDR3aa: CSVMGPNTDTQYF
CDR3nt: TGCAGCGTGATGGGCCCCAACACAGATACGCAGTATTTT

abundance: .
j_gene: TRBJ1-1
v_gene: TRBV5-4
d_gene: .
CDR3aa: CASSPGRDSEAFF
CDR3nt: TGTGCCAGCAGTCCCGGCCGGGACTCGGAAGCTTTCTTT

abundance: .
j_gene: TRBJ1-2
v_gene: TRBV5-6
d_gene: .
CDR3aa: CASSLVSSYGYTF
CDR3nt: TGTGCCAGCAGCTTAGTCTCGTCCTATGGCTACACCTTC

abundance: .
j_gene: TRBJ1-3
v_gene: TRBV29-1
d_gene: .
CDR3aa: CSVEIHSENTIYF
CDR3nt: TGCAGCGTTGAAATTCATTCGGAAAACACCATATATTTT

abundance: few
j_gene: TRBJ2-5
v_gene: TRBV6-2/TRBV6-3
d_gene: .
CDR3aa: CASSANQETQYF
CDR3nt: TGTGCCAGCTCGGCGAACCAAGAGACCCAGTACTTC

abundance: .
j_gene: TRBJ2-5
v_gene: TRBV5-4
d_gene: TRBD2
CDR3aa: CASSSPTGGETQYF
CDR3nt: TGTGCCAGCAGTTCCCCAACGGGGGGAGAGACCCAGTACTTC

abundance: .
j_gene: TRBJ1-2
v_gene: TRBV6-6
d_gene: .
CDR3aa: CASSNTDSYGYTF
CDR3nt: TGTGCCAGCAGTAACACAGATAGCTATGGCTACACCTTC

abundance: .
j_gene: TRBJ2-1
v_gene: TRBV20-1
d_gene: .
CDR3aa: CSAPNIHGGLYNEQFF
CDR3nt: TGCAGTGCTCCCAACATTCATGGGGGCCTCTACAATGAGCAGTTCTTC

abundance: .
j_gene: TRBJ2-3
v_gene: TRBV29-1
d_gene: .
CDR3aa: CSVQGPSTDTQYF
CDR3nt: TGCAGCGTGCAGGGCCCTAGCACAGATACGCAGTATTTT

abundance: .
j_gene: TRBJ1-6
v_gene: TRBV4-1
d_gene: .
CDR3aa: CASSLQQGINSPLHF
CDR3nt: TGCGCCAGCAGCCTTCAACAAGGAATTAATTCACCCCTCCACTTT

abundance: .
j_gene: TRBJ1-1
v_gene: TRBV20-1
d_gene: .
CDR3aa: CSAGDQNTEAFF
CDR3nt: TGCAGTGCTGGGGACCAAAACACTGAAGCTTTCTTT

abundance: .
j_gene: TRBJ1-6
v_gene: TRBV12-3/TRBV12-4
d_gene: .
CDR3aa: CASSLGTRSNSPLHF
CDR3nt: TGTGCCAGCAGTTTAGGAACAAGATCGAATTCACCCCTCCACTTT

abundance: .
j_gene: TRBJ1-3
v_gene: TRBV20-1
d_gene: .
CDR3aa: CSAREPQGLNTIYF
CDR3nt: TGCAGTGCTAGAGAACCCCAGGGTCTAAACACCATATATTTT

abundance: .
j_gene: TRBJ1-3
v_gene: TRBV6-6
d_gene: .
CDR3aa: CASRAVENTIYF
CDR3nt: TGTGCCAGCAGGGCCGTCGAAAACACCATATATTTT

abundance: .
j_gene: TRBJ2-2
v_gene: TRBV4-2
d_gene: .
CDR3aa: CASSRSSRRDKNTGELFF
CDR3nt: TGTGCCAGCAGCCGCAGTTCGCGGAGAGATAAGAACACCGGGGAGCTGTTTTTT

abundance: .
j_gene: TRBJ2-5
v_gene: TRBV29-1
d_gene: .
CDR3aa: CSVGRAGETQYF
CDR3nt: TGCAGCGTTGGCAGAGCCGGGGAGACCCAGTACTTC

abundance: once
j_gene: TRBJ2-1
v_gene: TRBV6-2/TRBV6-3
d_gene: TRBD2
CDR3aa: CASSPLASGGNNEQFF
CDR3nt: TGTGCCAGCAGTCCCCTCGCTAGCGGGGGGAACAATGAGCAGTTCTTC

abundance: .
j_gene: TRBJ2-7
v_gene: TRBV5-1
d_gene: .
CDR3aa: CASSLITAYEQYF
CDR3nt: TGCGCCAGCAGCTTAATTACGGCCTACGAGCAGTACTTC

abundance: .
j_gene: TRBJ1-5
v_gene: TRBV30
d_gene: .
CDR3aa: CAWSSDGNQPQHF
CDR3nt: TGTGCCTGGAGTTCGGACGGCAATCAGCCCCAGCATTTT

abundance: .
j_gene: TRBJ2-3
v_gene: TRBV4-1
d_gene: TRBD1
CDR3aa: CASSHRDSSQYF
CDR3nt: TGCGCCAGCAGCCATCGGGACAGTTCGCAGTATTTT

abundance: .
j_gene: TRBJ2-7
v_gene: TRBV6-4
d_gene: TRBD2
CDR3aa: CASSAASGGSYEQYF
CDR3nt: TGTGCCAGCAGTGCGGCTAGCGGGGGCTCCTACGAGCAGTACTTC

abundance: .
j_gene: TRBJ2-7
v_gene: TRBV6-6
d_gene: .
CDR3aa: CASSYLDPTYEQYF
CDR3nt: TGTGCCAGCAGTTACCTGGACCCTACCTACGAGCAGTACTTC

abundance: .
j_gene: TRBJ1-6
v_gene: TRBV9
d_gene: .
CDR3aa: CASSVGSGDDSPLHF
CDR3nt: TGTGCCAGCAGCGTAGGATCGGGGGACGATTCACCCCTCCACTTT

abundance: .
j_gene: TRBJ2-5
v_gene: TRBV2
d_gene: .
CDR3aa: CASSFGLIQETQYF
CDR3nt: TGTGCCAGCAGCTTCGGACTAATCCAAGAGACCCAGTACTTC

abundance: .
j_gene: TRBJ2-3
v_gene: TRBV30
d_gene: .
CDR3aa: CAWSRDHTDTQYF
CDR3nt: TGTGCCTGGAGTCGGGACCACACAGATACGCAGTATTTT

abundance: .
j_gene: TRBJ2-5
v_gene: TRBV4-2
d_gene: TRBD2
CDR3aa: CASSPTERGVQETQYF
CDR3nt: TGTGCCAGCAGCCCCACTGAGCGGGGGGTACAAGAGACCCAGTACTTC

abundance: .
j_gene: TRBJ2-7
v_gene: TRBV30
d_gene: TRBD2
CDR3aa: CAWSVLDPREGYEQYF
CDR3nt: TGTGCCTGGAGTGTATTGGACCCCAGGGAGGGCTACGAGCAGTACTTC

abundance: .
j_gene: TRBJ2-2
v_gene: TRBV24-1
d_gene: .
CDR3aa: CATSDPSVGELFF
CDR3nt: TGTGCCACCAGTGATCCCTCGGTCGGGGAGCTGTTTTTT

abundance: .
j_gene: TRBJ2-1
v_gene: TRBV9
d_gene: .
CDR3aa: CASSPWPASSYNEQFF
CDR3nt: TGTGCCAGCAGCCCATGGCCGGCGAGCTCCTACAATGAGCAGTTCTTC

abundance: .
j_gene: TRBJ2-3
v_gene: TRBV9
d_gene: TRBD1
CDR3aa: CASSVTGTGGADTQYF
CDR3nt: TGTGCCAGCAGCGTAACCGGGACAGGGGGAGCAGATACGCAGTATTTT

abundance: .
j_gene: TRBJ1-5
v_gene: TRBV6-5
d_gene: .
CDR3aa: CASSYSPTVNQPQHF
CDR3nt: TGTGCCAGCAGTTACTCGCCGACGGTTAATCAGCCCCAGCATTTT

abundance: once
j_gene: TRBJ1-4
v_gene: TRBV27
d_gene: TRBD1
CDR3aa: CASRPTGEVEKLFF
CDR3nt: TGTGCCAGCAGGCCGACAGGGGAGGTTGAAAAACTGTTTTTT

abundance: .
j_gene: TRBJ2-3
v_gene: TRBV18
d_gene: .
CDR3aa: CASSPRGRATDTQYF
CDR3nt: TGTGCCAGCTCACCACGGGGCAGGGCCACAGATACGCAGTATTTT

abundance: .
j_gene: TRBJ1-5
v_gene: TRBV20-1
d_gene: .
CDR3aa: CSASDARGASQPQHF
CDR3nt: TGCAGTGCTAGCGACGCACGGGGGGCAAGTCAGCCCCAGCATTTT

abundance: .
j_gene: TRBJ1-1
v_gene: TRBV7-3
d_gene: .
CDR3aa: CASKTGPGETEAFF
CDR3nt: TGTGCCAGCAAAACGGGACCTGGGGAAACTGAAGCTTTCTTT

abundance: .
j_gene: TRBJ1-5
v_gene: TRBV12-3/TRBV12-4
d_gene: .
CDR3aa: CASSHYGNQPQHF
CDR3nt: TGTGCCAGCAGTCACTATGGCAATCAGCCCCAGCATTTT

abundance: .
j_gene: TRBJ2-4
v_gene: TRBV6-5
d_gene: .
CDR3aa: CASSYSPDIAKNIQYF
CDR3nt: TGTGCCAGCAGTTACTCCCCGGATATAGCCAAAAACATTCAGTACTTC

abundance: .
j_gene: TRBJ1-2
v_gene: TRBV10-3
d_gene: .
CDR3aa: CAISESREIYTF
CDR3nt: TGTGCCATCAGTGAGTCGAGAGAGATCTACACCTTC